This is a list of T cell receptor beta chains from one sample in a study of T cell responses to AZD1222 COVID-19 vaccine. Assay used: immunoSEQ multiplex PCR; TCRdb lists only in-frame clones, some missing. Here the sample spans 45,000 to 60,000 clones, approximately 80% being singletons. The material sequenced was peripheral blood, taken on day 0 of AZD1222 vaccination. The origin of the receptors is an adult in good health. Both conserved end residues are part of each CDR3. Fields, in order: V gene, clone size, J gene, D gene, CDR3 protein, CDR3 DNA. D genes are given only for firm matches. The size entry is marked missing in some rows and otherwise reads once, few, many or a size class.

>TRBV3-1/TRBV3-2|.|TRBJ1-2|TRBD1
CASSPPGTGNYGYTF
TGTGCCAGCAGCCCTCCCGGGACAGGCAACTATGGCTACACCTTC
>TRBV5-1|.|TRBJ2-5|.
CASSYGQQETQYF
TGCGCCAGCAGCTACGGACAACAAGAGACCCAGTACTTC
>TRBV6-5|.|TRBJ2-7|.
CASSRSGLSYEQYF
TGTGCCAGCAGTAGGAGCGGGCTCTCCTACGAGCAGTACTTC
>TRBV5-4|.|TRBJ1-2|.
CASSLGGVWGGYTF
TGTGCCAGCAGCTTGGGGGGCGTATGGGGTGGCTACACCTTC
>TRBV9|.|TRBJ2-2|.
CASSVDRNTGELFF
TGTGCCAGCAGCGTAGATCGGAACACCGGGGAGCTGTTTTTT
>TRBV7-9|.|TRBJ2-1|TRBD1
CASSDGRGQYNEQFF
TGTGCCAGCAGCGACGGTAGGGGGCAATACAATGAGCAGTTCTTC
>TRBV28|.|TRBJ2-3|.
CASSNLGYSDTQYF
TGTGCCAGCAGTAACTTGGGCTACTCGGATACGCAGTATTTT
>TRBV28|.|TRBJ1-3|TRBD1
CASSPARQGVRGNTIYF
TGTGCCAGCAGTCCTGCAAGACAGGGGGTCCGTGGAAACACCATATATTTT
>TRBV4-1|.|TRBJ2-5|.
CASSQDLPRDQYF
TGCGCCAGCAGCCAAGATCTCCCACGAGACCAGTACTTC
>TRBV5-1|.|TRBJ2-3|TRBD1
CASSLPTGTQYF
TGCGCCAGCAGCCTGCCGACAGGGACGCAGTATTTT
>TRBV15|.|TRBJ2-5|.
CATSISDRGETQYF
TGTGCCACCAGCATATCAGACAGAGGGGAGACCCAGTACTTC
>TRBV12-5|.|TRBJ2-5|.
CASAPGTPLGTQYF
TGTGCTAGTGCCCCCGGGACACCCCTGGGGACCCAGTACTTC
>TRBV9|.|TRBJ2-5|TRBD2
CASSVVGGGGETQYF
TGTGCCAGCAGCGTAGTCGGAGGCGGGGGTGAGACCCAGTACTTC
>TRBV7-2|.|TRBJ2-3|.
CASSLGITDTQYF
TGTGCCAGCAGCTTAGGGATCACAGATACGCAGTATTTT
>TRBV5-6|.|TRBJ1-4|.
CASSKWTATNEKLFF
TGTGCCAGCAGCAAGTGGACAGCAACTAATGAAAAACTGTTTTTT
>TRBV6-5|few|TRBJ1-1|TRBD1
CASKVKGANTEAFF
TGTGCCAGCAAGGTTAAGGGGGCGAACACTGAAGCTTTCTTT
>TRBV6-1|.|TRBJ1-1|.
CASSAQMNTEAFF
TGTGCCAGCAGTGCCCAAATGAACACTGAAGCTTTCTTT
>TRBV5-1|few|TRBJ1-1|TRBD1
CASSRQPGQILNTEAFF
TGCGCCAGCAGCCGCCAGCCGGGACAGATATTAAACACTGAAGCTTTCTTT
>TRBV7-2|.|TRBJ2-2|.
CASSLWVRSTGELFF
TGTGCCAGCAGCTTATGGGTTCGGTCTACCGGGGAGCTGTTTTTT
>TRBV15|few|TRBJ2-6|.
CATSTSGANVLTF
TGTGCCACCAGCACCTCTGGGGCCAACGTCCTGACTTTC
>TRBV7-2|.|TRBJ2-1|TRBD2
CASSLGIAGSYNEQFF
TGTGCCAGCAGCTTGGGAATAGCGGGCTCCTACAATGAGCAGTTCTTC
>TRBV20-1|once|TRBJ2-3|.
CSASGERTDTQYF
TGCAGTGCCAGTGGAGAGCGCACAGATACGCAGTATTTT
>TRBV3-1/TRBV3-2|.|TRBJ1-3|.
CASSQDSRAAGNTIYF
TGTGCCAGCAGCCAAGATAGCAGGGCGGCTGGAAACACCATATATTTT
>TRBV7-9|.|TRBJ1-1|TRBD1
CASSSTGGAEAFF
TGTGCCAGCAGCTCCACAGGGGGGGCTGAAGCTTTCTTT
>TRBV6-5|.|TRBJ1-5|TRBD1
CASRGTGGNQPQHF
TGTGCCAGCAGGGGGACAGGGGGTAATCAGCCCCAGCATTTT
>TRBV27|.|TRBJ1-1|.
CASSQTGNTEAFF
TGTGCCAGCAGTCAGACAGGGAACACTGAAGCTTTCTTT
>TRBV7-2|.|TRBJ2-3|.
CASSLARAADTQYF
TGTGCCAGCAGCTTAGCGCGGGCGGCAGATACGCAGTATTTT
>TRBV30|.|TRBJ1-2|TRBD1
CAWSLGTGGNYGYTF
TGTGCCTGGAGCCTCGGGACAGGGGGGAACTATGGCTACACCTTC
>TRBV5-4|few|TRBJ1-4|.
CASSLGGGGGEKLFF
TGTGCCAGCAGCTTGGGGGGGGGCGGAGGCGAAAAACTGTTTTTT
>TRBV27|once|TRBJ1-6|TRBD1
CASSLGGTANSPLHF
TGTGCCAGCAGTTTAGGGGGGACAGCCAATTCACCCCTCCACTTT
>TRBV5-1|.|TRBJ2-2|TRBD1
CASSPDRATNTGELFF
TGCGCCAGCAGCCCGGACAGGGCAACGAACACCGGGGAGCTGTTTTTT
>TRBV10-3|.|TRBJ2-2|.
CAISEFGLMNTGELFF
TGTGCCATCAGTGAATTCGGACTTATGAACACCGGGGAGCTGTTTTTT
>TRBV19|.|TRBJ2-4|.
CASRGRRSPRNIQYF
TGTGCCAGTAGAGGCAGGCGCTCCCCCCGAAACATTCAGTACTTC
>TRBV30|.|TRBJ2-5|.
CAWSVPGGETQYF
TGTGCCTGGAGTGTCCCCGGGGGCGAGACCCAGTACTTC
>TRBV28|.|TRBJ1-1|.
CASSILGARDTEAFF
TGTGCCAGCAGTATCTTGGGGGCGCGGGACACTGAAGCTTTCTTT
>TRBV18|.|TRBJ1-1|.
CASSPGQTNTEAFF
TGTGCCAGCTCACCAGGGCAGACGAACACTGAAGCTTTCTTT
>TRBV24-1|.|TRBJ1-2|TRBD1
CASAAQGVDGYTF
TGTGCCAGTGCTGCTCAGGGGGTTGATGGCTACACCTTC
>TRBV2|.|TRBJ2-5|.
CASSDRETQYF
TGTGCCAGCAGTGACCGGGAGACCCAGTACTTC
>TRBV3-1/TRBV3-2|.|TRBJ2-3|TRBD1
CASSVRGTWSTDTQYF
TGTGCCAGCAGTGTCAGGGGGACGTGGAGCACAGATACGCAGTATTTT
>TRBV5-1|.|TRBJ1-2|.
CASSLSRIRDAIAF
TGCGCCAGCAGCTTGTCCAGAATCCGTGACGCTATAGCCTTC
>TRBV5-1|.|TRBJ2-7|.
CASSLIGGRSYEQYF
TGCGCCAGCAGCTTGATCGGGGGTAGGTCCTACGAGCAGTACTTC
>TRBV10-1|.|TRBJ2-3|.
CASSESPGPSTDTQYF
TGCGCCAGCAGTGAGTCCCCGGGACCTTCCACAGATACGCAGTATTTT
>TRBV5-6|.|TRBJ1-2|TRBD1
CASSMTGGYGYTF
TGTGCCAGCAGCATGACAGGGGGCTATGGCTACACCTTC
>TRBV25-1|.|TRBJ2-7|TRBD2
CASRGTSNYEQYF
TGTGCCAGCCGCGGGACTAGCAACTACGAGCAGTACTTC
>TRBV19|once|TRBJ2-1|.
CASSILAEQFF
TGTGCCAGTAGTATTCTAGCGGAGCAGTTCTTC
>TRBV9|.|TRBJ1-2|.
CASSVEGGPGYGYTF
TGTGCCAGCAGCGTAGAGGGGGGGCCCGGCTATGGCTACACCTTC
>TRBV5-1|once|TRBJ2-1|TRBD1
CASSFTGQGANEQFF
TGCGCCAGCAGCTTTACGGGACAGGGTGCGAATGAGCAGTTCTTC
>TRBV11-2|.|TRBJ2-1|.
CASSPYVTEQFF
TGTGCCAGCAGCCCGTATGTGACTGAGCAGTTCTTC
>TRBV21-1|.|TRBJ1-3|.
CASSKGGRDGRNTIYF
TGTGCCAGCAGCAAAGGGGGCCGGGACGGTAGAAACACCATATATTTT
>TRBV24-1|.|TRBJ2-2|.
CATSAPGLGELFF
TGTGCCACCAGTGCCCCGGGCCTTGGGGAGCTGTTTTTT